The clone carrying this T cell receptor beta chain was picked up a small number of times. No antigen is known for it. This sample is part of a study of spatial heterogeneity in lung cancer. Study overall: Alpha-chain detections were consistently fewer than beta-chain detections among the sequences.

CDR1 is LGHNA and CDR2 is YNFKEQ in the germline V gene. This CDR3 is 15 amino acids long. V shed 4 bases and J 0 bases; nucleotides not matched to a gene: 3. Time point specified: sample taken at primary tumor resection. The donors were 55 to 80 patients with non-small cell lung cancer that was early-stage and untreated. Material for sequencing was whole RNA from tumor, nontumor lung or frozen PBMC, left unsorted. One entry per CDR3 protein results from TCRdb running MiXCR on the 5' RACE reads. Here the sample spans 2,500 to 3,000 distinct CDR3 sequences, roughly 15% being singletons. Study-wide points: Tumor mutation count correlated with how many alpha and beta TCRs expanded intratumorally.

The clonotype was recovered from a female donor with early-stage non-small cell lung cancer. The sample here was lung tumor tissue, taken at surgery. V and J are TRBV4-2 and TRBJ2-5; TRBD1 aligns across 9 bases. CDR3 DNA sequence: TGTGCCAGCAGCCCCGGGACAGGGAACCAAGAGACCCAGTACTTC. The encoded protein is CASSPGTGNQETQYF.